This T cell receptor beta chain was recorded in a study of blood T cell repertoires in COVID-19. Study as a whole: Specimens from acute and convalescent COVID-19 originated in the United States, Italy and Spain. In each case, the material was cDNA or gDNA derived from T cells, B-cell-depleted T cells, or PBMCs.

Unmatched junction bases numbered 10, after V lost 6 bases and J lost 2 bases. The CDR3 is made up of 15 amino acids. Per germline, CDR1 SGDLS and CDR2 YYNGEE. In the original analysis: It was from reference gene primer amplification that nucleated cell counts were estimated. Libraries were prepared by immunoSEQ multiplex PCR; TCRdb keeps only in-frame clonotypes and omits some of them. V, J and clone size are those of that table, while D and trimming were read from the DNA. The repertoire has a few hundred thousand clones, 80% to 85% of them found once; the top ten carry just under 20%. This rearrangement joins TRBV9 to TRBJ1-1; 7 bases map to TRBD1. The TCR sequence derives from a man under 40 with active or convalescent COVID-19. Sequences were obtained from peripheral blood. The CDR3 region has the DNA TGTGCCAGCAAGAGAATCGGGACAGAAAACACTGAAGCTTTCTTT. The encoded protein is CASKRIGTENTEAFF.